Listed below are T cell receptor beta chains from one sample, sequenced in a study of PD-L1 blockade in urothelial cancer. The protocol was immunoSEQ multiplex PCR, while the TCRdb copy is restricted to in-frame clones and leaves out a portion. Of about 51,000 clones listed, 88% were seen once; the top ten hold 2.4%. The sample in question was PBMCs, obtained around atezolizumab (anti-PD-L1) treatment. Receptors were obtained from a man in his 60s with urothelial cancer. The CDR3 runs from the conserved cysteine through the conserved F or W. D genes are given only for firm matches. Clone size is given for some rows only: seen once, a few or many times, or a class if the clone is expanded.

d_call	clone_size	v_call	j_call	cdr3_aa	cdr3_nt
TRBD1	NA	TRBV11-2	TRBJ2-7	CASSSGDRGRAVDEQYF	TGTGCCAGCAGCTCGGGGGACAGGGGGCGGGCAGTCGACGAGCAGTACTTC
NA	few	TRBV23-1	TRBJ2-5	CASSQTLPVPKTQYF	TGCGCCAGCAGTCAGACTTTGCCAGTACCAAAGACCCAGTACTTC
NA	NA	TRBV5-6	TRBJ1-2	CASSHRPGSRGYTF	TGTGCCAGCAGCCACCGCCCGGGGTCCCGTGGCTACACCTTC
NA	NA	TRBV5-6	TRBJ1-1	CASSLLEGEAFF	TGTGCCAGCAGCTTGCTGGAGGGTGAAGCTTTCTTT
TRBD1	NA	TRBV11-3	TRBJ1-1	CASSSQGSTEAFF	TGTGCCAGCAGCTCACAGGGGAGCACTGAAGCTTTCTTT
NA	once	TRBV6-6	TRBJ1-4	CASSYFGRTNEKLFF	TGTGCCAGCAGTTACTTTGGGAGAACTAATGAAAAACTGTTTTTT
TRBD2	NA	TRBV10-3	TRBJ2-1	CAISLGTSGGAGEQFF	TGTGCCATCAGTCTTGGGACTAGCGGGGGGGCCGGTGAGCAGTTCTTC
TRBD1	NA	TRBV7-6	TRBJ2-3	CASSTGADTQYF	TGTGCCAGCAGCACAGGGGCCGATACGCAGTATTTT
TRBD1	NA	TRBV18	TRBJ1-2	CASSQDAGTGGSYGYTF	TGTGCCAGCTCCCAAGACGCCGGGACAGGGGGGAGCTATGGCTACACCTTC
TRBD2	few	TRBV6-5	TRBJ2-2	CETGGSLTNTGELFF	TGCGAAACGGGGGGGTCGCTAACTAACACCGGGGAGCTGTTTTTT
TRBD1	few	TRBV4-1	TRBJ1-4	CASSPGQGGGEKLFF	TGCGCCAGCAGCCCCGGACAGGGAGGCGGTGAAAAACTGTTTTTT
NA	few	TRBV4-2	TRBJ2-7	CASSHTDHRGLDEQYF	TGTGCCAGCAGCCACACGGACCACAGAGGGTTGGACGAGCAGTACTTC
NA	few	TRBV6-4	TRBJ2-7	CASSRVAYEQYF	TGTGCCAGCAGCAGGGTGGCCTACGAGCAGTACTTC
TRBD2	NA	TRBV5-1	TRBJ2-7	CASSILAGSSYEQYF	TGCGCCAGCAGCATCCTAGCGGGGAGCTCCTACGAGCAGTACTTC
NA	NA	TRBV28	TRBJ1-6	CASSTVTGSGSPLHF	TGTGCCAGCAGCACTGTTACAGGGAGCGGCTCACCCCTCCACTTT
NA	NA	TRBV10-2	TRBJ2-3	CASSESGGQWPFTDTQYF	TGCGCCAGCAGTGAGTCGGGGGGACAGTGGCCTTTCACAGATACGCAGTATTTT
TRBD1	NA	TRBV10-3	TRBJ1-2	CAIRRGLTYGYTF	TGTGCCATCAGAAGGGGGCTTACCTATGGCTACACCTTC
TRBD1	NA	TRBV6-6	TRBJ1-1	CASTPGGSTEAFF	TGTGCCAGCACCCCAGGGGGATCCACTGAAGCTTTCTTT
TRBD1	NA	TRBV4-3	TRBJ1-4	CASSQSDRANEKLFF	TGCGCCAGCAGCCAATCGGACAGGGCTAATGAAAAACTGTTTTTT
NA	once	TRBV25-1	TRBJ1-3	CASSDGVPGNTIYF	TGTGCCAGCAGTGACGGGGTTCCTGGAAACACCATATATTTT
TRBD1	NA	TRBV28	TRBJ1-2	CASRADRAGYGYTF	TGTGCCAGCAGAGCTGACAGGGCGGGCTATGGCTACACCTTC
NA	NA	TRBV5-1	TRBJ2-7	CASSAPRGGQNEQYF	TGCGCCAGCAGCGCCCCTAGGGGGGGGCAGAACGAGCAGTACTTC
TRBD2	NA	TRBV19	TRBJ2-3	CASSSRGDSSTDTQYF	TGTGCCAGTAGTTCCCGGGGGGACTCTAGCACAGATACGCAGTATTTT
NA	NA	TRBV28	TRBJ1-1	CASGPRQAFNTEAFF	TGTGCCAGCGGACCCAGACAGGCCTTTAACACTGAAGCTTTCTTT
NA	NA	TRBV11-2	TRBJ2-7	CASSITTDSSYEQYF	TGTGCCAGCAGCATCACTACCGATAGCTCCTACGAGCAGTACTTC
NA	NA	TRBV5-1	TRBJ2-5	CASSLEGKTQYF	TGCGCCAGCAGCTTGGAGGGGAAGACCCAGTACTTC
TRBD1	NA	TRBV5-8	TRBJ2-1	CASSKQPTGHNEQFF	TGTGCCAGCTCCAAACAACCGACAGGGCACAATGAGCAGTTCTTC
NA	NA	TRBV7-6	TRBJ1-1	CASSFLQGNTEAFF	TGTGCCAGCAGCTTCCTCCAGGGGAACACTGAAGCTTTCTTT
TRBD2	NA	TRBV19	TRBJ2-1	CASSIIREGPYNEQFF	TGTGCCAGTAGTATCATAAGGGAGGGCCCCTACAATGAGCAGTTCTTC
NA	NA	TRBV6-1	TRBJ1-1	CASSEPRGAFF	TGTGCCAGCAGTGAACCCCGGGGGGCTTTCTTT
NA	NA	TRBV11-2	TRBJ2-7	CASSLLLSVGMNEQYF	TGTGCCAGCAGCTTATTACTGTCAGTGGGCATGAACGAGCAGTACTTC
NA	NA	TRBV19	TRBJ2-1	CASISRLEGGPSSYNEQFF	TGTGCCAGTATTAGTCGTCTTGAGGGGGGGCCGAGCTCCTACAATGAGCAGTTCTTC
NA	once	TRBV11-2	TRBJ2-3	CASSFNPGAGMSTDTQYF	TGTGCCAGCAGCTTCAACCCCGGTGCGGGGATGAGCACAGATACGCAGTATTTT
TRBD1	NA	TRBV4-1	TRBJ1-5	CASSLKEQGALGNQPQHF	TGCGCCAGCAGCCTCAAAGAGCAGGGGGCTCTCGGCAATCAGCCCCAGCATTTT
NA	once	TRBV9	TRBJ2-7	CASSVDPSPTYEQYF	TGTGCCAGCAGCGTAGATCCTAGCCCCACCTACGAGCAGTACTTC
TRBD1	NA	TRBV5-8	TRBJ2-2	CASSAGGSANTGELFF	TGTGCCAGCAGCGCAGGGGGAAGCGCGAACACCGGGGAGCTGTTTTTT
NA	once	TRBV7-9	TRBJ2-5	CASSLAGGGETQYF	TGTGCCAGCAGCTTAGCGGGAGGGGGAGAGACCCAGTACTTC
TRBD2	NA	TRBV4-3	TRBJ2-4	CASSQDGGGNIQYF	TGCGCCAGCAGCCAAGATGGCGGGGGGAACATTCAGTACTTC
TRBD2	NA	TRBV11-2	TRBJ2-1	CASSLVGGTYNEQFF	TGTGCCAGCAGCTTAGTGGGGGGGACCTACAATGAGCAGTTCTTC
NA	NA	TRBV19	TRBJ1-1	CASNKNTEAFF	TGTGCCAGTAACAAGAACACTGAAGCTTTCTTT
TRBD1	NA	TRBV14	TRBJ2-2	CASSPGQGGTGELFF	TGTGCCAGCAGCCCTGGACAGGGGGGCACCGGGGAGCTGTTTTTT
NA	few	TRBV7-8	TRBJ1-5	CATGGLLNQPQHF	TGTGCCACCGGAGGGTTGTTAAATCAGCCCCAGCATTTT
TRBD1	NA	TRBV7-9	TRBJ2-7	CASAHPDRPYEQYF	TGTGCCAGCGCCCACCCGGACAGGCCCTACGAGCAGTACTTC
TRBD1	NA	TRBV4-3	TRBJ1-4	CASSPQRQGNEKLFF	TGCGCCAGCAGCCCGCAGCGACAGGGGAATGAAAAACTGTTTTTT